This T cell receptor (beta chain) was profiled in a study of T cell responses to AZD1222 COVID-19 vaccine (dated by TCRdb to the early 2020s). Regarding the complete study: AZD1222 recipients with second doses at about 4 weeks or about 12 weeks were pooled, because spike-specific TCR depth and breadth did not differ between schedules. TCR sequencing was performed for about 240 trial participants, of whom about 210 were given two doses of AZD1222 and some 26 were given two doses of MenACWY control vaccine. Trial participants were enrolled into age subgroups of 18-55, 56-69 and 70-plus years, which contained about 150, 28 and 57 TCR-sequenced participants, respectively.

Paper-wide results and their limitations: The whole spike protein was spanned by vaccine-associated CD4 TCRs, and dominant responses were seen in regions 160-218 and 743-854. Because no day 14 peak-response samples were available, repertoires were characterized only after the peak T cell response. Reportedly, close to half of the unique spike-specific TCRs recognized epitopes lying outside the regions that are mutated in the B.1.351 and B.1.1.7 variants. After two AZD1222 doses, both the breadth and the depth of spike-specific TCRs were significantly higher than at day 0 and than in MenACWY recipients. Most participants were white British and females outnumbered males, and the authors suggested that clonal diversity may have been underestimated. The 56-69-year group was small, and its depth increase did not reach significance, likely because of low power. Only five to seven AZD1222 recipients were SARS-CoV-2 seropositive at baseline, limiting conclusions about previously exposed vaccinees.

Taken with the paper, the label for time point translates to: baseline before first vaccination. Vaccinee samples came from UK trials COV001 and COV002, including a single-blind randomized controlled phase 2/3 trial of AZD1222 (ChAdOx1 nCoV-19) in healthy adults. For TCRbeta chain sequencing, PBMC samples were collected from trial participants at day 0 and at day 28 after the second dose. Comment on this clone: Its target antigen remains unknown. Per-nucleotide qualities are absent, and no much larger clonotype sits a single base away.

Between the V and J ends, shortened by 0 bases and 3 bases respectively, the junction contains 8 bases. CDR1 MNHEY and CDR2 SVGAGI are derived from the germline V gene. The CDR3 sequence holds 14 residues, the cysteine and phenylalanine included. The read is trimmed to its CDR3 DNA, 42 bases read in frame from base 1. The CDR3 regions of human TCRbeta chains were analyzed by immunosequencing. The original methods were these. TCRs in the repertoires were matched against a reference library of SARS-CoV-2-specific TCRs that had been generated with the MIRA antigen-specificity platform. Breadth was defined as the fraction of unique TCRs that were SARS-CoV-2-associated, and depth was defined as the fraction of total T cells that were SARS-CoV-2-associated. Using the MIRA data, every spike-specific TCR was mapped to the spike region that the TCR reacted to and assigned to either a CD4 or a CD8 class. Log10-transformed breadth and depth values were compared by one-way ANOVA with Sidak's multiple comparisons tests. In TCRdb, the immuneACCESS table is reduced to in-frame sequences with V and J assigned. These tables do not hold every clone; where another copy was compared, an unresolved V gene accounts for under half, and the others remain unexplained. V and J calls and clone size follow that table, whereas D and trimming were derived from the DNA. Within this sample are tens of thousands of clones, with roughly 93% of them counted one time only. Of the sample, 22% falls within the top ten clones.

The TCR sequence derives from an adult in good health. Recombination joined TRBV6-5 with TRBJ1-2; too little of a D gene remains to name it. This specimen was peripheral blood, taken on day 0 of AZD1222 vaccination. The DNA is TGTGCCAGCAGTTACTCATCCCCTGACTATGGCTACACCTTC. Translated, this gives CASSYSSPDYGYTF.